This TCR beta chain was retrieved from a study of shared clonotypes between healthy human individuals. Study summary: The cohort comprised a couple of women and a few men. Their ages spanned 18 to 49 years.

Regarding this clone: Antigen: not known.

Per the original methods: Quality scores were absent from the junction-only immunoSEQ sequences, so filtering differed. This table comes from immunoSEQ multiplex PCR, and its TCRdb copy is limited to in-frame clones, with some not included. V and J calls and clone size are as listed in that table; D and trimming were resolved from the DNA. The sample has some 980,000 clones, 70% to 85% seen once. The study's findings and limits: Estimated clonotype richness was generally higher in naive than memory subsets. It was the few donors that limited the genetic and exposure-history diversity represented.

Trimming left V 0 bases short and J 0 bases short, with 7 bases between. Germline CDR1 and CDR2: SGHRS and YFSETQ. There are 14 residues in the CDR3. The sequence derives from a man aged 18 to 29 in good health. Material: memory CD4+ T cells sorted from blood. Subset of the sample: CD45RA-negative fraction. The chain recombines TRBV5-1 with TRBJ2-7; D is unclear. CDR3 in amino acids: CASSLEVDSYEQYF. CDR3 DNA sequence: TGCGCCAGCAGCTTGGAGGTCGACTCCTACGAGCAGTACTTC.